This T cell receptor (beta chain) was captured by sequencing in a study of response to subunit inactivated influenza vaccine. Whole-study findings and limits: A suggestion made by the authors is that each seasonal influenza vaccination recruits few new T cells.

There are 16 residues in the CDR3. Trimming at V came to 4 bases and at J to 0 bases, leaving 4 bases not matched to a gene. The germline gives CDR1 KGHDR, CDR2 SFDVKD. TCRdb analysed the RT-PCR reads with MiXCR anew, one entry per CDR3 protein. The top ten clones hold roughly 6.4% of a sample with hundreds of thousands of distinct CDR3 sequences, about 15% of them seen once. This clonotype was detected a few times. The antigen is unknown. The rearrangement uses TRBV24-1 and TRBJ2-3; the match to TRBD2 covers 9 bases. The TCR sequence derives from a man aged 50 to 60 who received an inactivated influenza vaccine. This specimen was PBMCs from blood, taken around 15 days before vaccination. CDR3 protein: CATSDPSGTSTDTQYF. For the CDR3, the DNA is TGTGCCACCAGTGACCCTAGCGGGACAAGCACAGATACGCAGTATTTT.